These T cell receptor beta chains were read from a single sample in a study of T cell responses to AZD1222 COVID-19 vaccine. Measured with immunoSEQ multiplex PCR; TCRdb has only the in-frame clones, and not every one. The sample consists of about 100,000 clones, approximately 90% of them appearing once. Sequencing was performed on peripheral blood, taken on day 0 of AZD1222 vaccination. These receptors originate from an adult in good health. CDR3s include the opening cysteine and the closing phenylalanine or tryptophan. The D gene is left open where the match is weak. Size tells how often a clone was seen (once, few, many) or the class of an expanded clone, and some rows leave it out.

cdr3_aa: CASEGGDEQYF
d_call: .
v_call: TRBV2
clone_size: .
j_call: TRBJ2-7

cdr3_aa: CASSDRHYTDTQYF
d_call: .
v_call: TRBV6-1
clone_size: .
j_call: TRBJ2-3

cdr3_aa: CASSQGQVTGNTIYF
d_call: .
v_call: TRBV3-1/TRBV3-2
clone_size: few
j_call: TRBJ1-3

cdr3_aa: CASSVAPQRDEQYF
d_call: .
v_call: TRBV9
clone_size: .
j_call: TRBJ2-7

cdr3_aa: CASSQEPGLAGNEQFF
d_call: TRBD2
v_call: TRBV14
clone_size: .
j_call: TRBJ2-1

cdr3_aa: CASSRQGLVNYGYTF
d_call: .
v_call: TRBV19
clone_size: few
j_call: TRBJ1-2

cdr3_aa: CASSIVAADLYEQYF
d_call: .
v_call: TRBV19
clone_size: .
j_call: TRBJ2-7

cdr3_aa: CASSYTSDEQYF
d_call: .
v_call: TRBV6-6
clone_size: once
j_call: TRBJ2-7

cdr3_aa: CASSHRGNYGYTF
d_call: .
v_call: TRBV14
clone_size: .
j_call: TRBJ1-2

cdr3_aa: CASRQGASGNTIYF
d_call: TRBD1
v_call: TRBV19
clone_size: .
j_call: TRBJ1-3

cdr3_aa: CASSQVITTYEQYF
d_call: .
v_call: TRBV4-1
clone_size: .
j_call: TRBJ2-7

cdr3_aa: CASTEGRGSYEQYF
d_call: .
v_call: TRBV2
clone_size: .
j_call: TRBJ2-7

cdr3_aa: CATSLEGQPQHF
d_call: .
v_call: TRBV15
clone_size: .
j_call: TRBJ1-5

cdr3_aa: CASRLDRGSPLHF
d_call: TRBD1
v_call: TRBV12-3/TRBV12-4
clone_size: .
j_call: TRBJ1-6

cdr3_aa: CASSPQPGQGTEQYF
d_call: TRBD1
v_call: TRBV4-3
clone_size: .
j_call: TRBJ2-7

cdr3_aa: CASSPPGQGLQAFF
d_call: TRBD1
v_call: TRBV6-5
clone_size: few
j_call: TRBJ1-1

cdr3_aa: CASSLVGGFRGLQPQHF
d_call: TRBD1
v_call: TRBV7-2
clone_size: .
j_call: TRBJ1-5

cdr3_aa: CASSLANRQSEAFF
d_call: .
v_call: TRBV11-3
clone_size: few
j_call: TRBJ1-1

cdr3_aa: CASSLARLDGYTF
d_call: .
v_call: TRBV11-2
clone_size: .
j_call: TRBJ1-2

cdr3_aa: CASSRRDQIMNTEAFF
d_call: .
v_call: TRBV18
clone_size: .
j_call: TRBJ1-1

cdr3_aa: CASSESMGLEGYTF
d_call: .
v_call: TRBV25-1
clone_size: .
j_call: TRBJ1-2

cdr3_aa: CASSKALGTTGNTIYF
d_call: .
v_call: TRBV21-1
clone_size: .
j_call: TRBJ1-3

cdr3_aa: CASSLERGSYEQYF
d_call: TRBD2
v_call: TRBV7-9
clone_size: .
j_call: TRBJ2-7

cdr3_aa: CASSSTSWADTQYF
d_call: TRBD2
v_call: TRBV14
clone_size: .
j_call: TRBJ2-3

cdr3_aa: CASSQGWREGADTQYF
d_call: TRBD2
v_call: TRBV4-3
clone_size: .
j_call: TRBJ2-3

cdr3_aa: CASSLREPEQYF
d_call: .
v_call: TRBV28
clone_size: .
j_call: TRBJ2-7

cdr3_aa: CASSQTGGLNQPQHF
d_call: TRBD1
v_call: TRBV27
clone_size: .
j_call: TRBJ1-5

cdr3_aa: CASSAGQGYEQFF
d_call: TRBD1
v_call: TRBV4-1
clone_size: .
j_call: TRBJ2-1

cdr3_aa: CASSSPSGGDYEQYF
d_call: TRBD2
v_call: TRBV6-2/TRBV6-3
clone_size: .
j_call: TRBJ2-7

cdr3_aa: CASSLTVSSTDTQYF
d_call: .
v_call: TRBV4-3
clone_size: .
j_call: TRBJ2-3

cdr3_aa: CASSLEETETQYF
d_call: .
v_call: TRBV7-9
clone_size: .
j_call: TRBJ2-5

cdr3_aa: CASLPSGHSNTEAFF
d_call: .
v_call: TRBV11-1
clone_size: .
j_call: TRBJ1-1

cdr3_aa: CASSVRQGTGEQFF
d_call: TRBD1
v_call: TRBV5-4
clone_size: .
j_call: TRBJ2-1

cdr3_aa: CASSPAYTEAFF
d_call: .
v_call: TRBV12-3/TRBV12-4
clone_size: .
j_call: TRBJ1-1

cdr3_aa: CASSPLAGMGETQYF
d_call: TRBD2
v_call: TRBV19
clone_size: .
j_call: TRBJ2-5

cdr3_aa: CASSPSTGVTGELFF
d_call: TRBD1
v_call: TRBV18
clone_size: .
j_call: TRBJ2-2

cdr3_aa: CASSTSTGSYEQYF
d_call: .
v_call: TRBV6-2/TRBV6-3
clone_size: .
j_call: TRBJ2-7

cdr3_aa: CASSQGRDAGSEQYF
d_call: .
v_call: TRBV4-3
clone_size: .
j_call: TRBJ2-7

cdr3_aa: CASSQDRGYGYTF
d_call: .
v_call: TRBV4-1
clone_size: .
j_call: TRBJ1-2

cdr3_aa: CASSFSGRASYEQYF
d_call: TRBD2
v_call: TRBV3-1/TRBV3-2
clone_size: .
j_call: TRBJ2-7

cdr3_aa: CASSIGGGSGELFF
d_call: TRBD2
v_call: TRBV19
clone_size: .
j_call: TRBJ2-2

cdr3_aa: CASSPYDREYEQYF
d_call: .
v_call: TRBV9
clone_size: few
j_call: TRBJ2-7

cdr3_aa: CASSLEQSREAFF
d_call: .
v_call: TRBV7-8
clone_size: few
j_call: TRBJ1-1

cdr3_aa: CASSMSPLDRGKGGTEAFF
d_call: TRBD1
v_call: TRBV7-9
clone_size: .
j_call: TRBJ1-1

cdr3_aa: CASSLEVEGTFTDTQYF
d_call: .
v_call: TRBV5-1
clone_size: .
j_call: TRBJ2-3

cdr3_aa: CASSFGLAGSYEQYF
d_call: TRBD2
v_call: TRBV6-5
clone_size: .
j_call: TRBJ2-7

cdr3_aa: CASSGGVLNTEAFF
d_call: .
v_call: TRBV9
clone_size: .
j_call: TRBJ1-1

cdr3_aa: CASTPAAPANEKLFF
d_call: .
v_call: TRBV7-9
clone_size: .
j_call: TRBJ1-4

cdr3_aa: CASSQAFAYEQYF
d_call: .
v_call: TRBV14
clone_size: .
j_call: TRBJ2-7

cdr3_aa: CASSSTSSPGIGSAGQYF
d_call: .
v_call: TRBV27
clone_size: .
j_call: TRBJ2-7

cdr3_aa: CATRQNTEAFF
d_call: .
v_call: TRBV24-1
clone_size: .
j_call: TRBJ1-1